What follows are 17 T cell receptor beta chains derived from one specimen sequenced in a study of shared clonotypes between healthy human individuals. TCRdb keeps only in-frame clones here, not all; method: immunoSEQ multiplex PCR. The table includes 2,500,000 or so clones, less than 95% detected once. The sequenced sample was naive CD4+ T cells from PBMCs. Subset indicated: CD45RA+ positively selected. These TCRs come from a man between 18 and 29 years old in good health. Some clones in this sample may be carry-over from other donors' samples.

The CDR3 spells CATTRNTDTQYF. For the CDR3, the DNA is TGTGCCACCACGAGGAACACAGATACGCAGTATTTT. V and J are TRBV11-2 and TRBJ2-3; D not resolved. V lost 10 bases and J lost 2, with 10 bases in between. Germline V gene lookup returns CDR1 SGHAT and CDR2 FQNNGV. CDR3 length: 12 residues. Combining the CDR3 with reference TRBV11-2 and TRBJ2-3 gives the whole variable domain EAGVAQSPRYKIIEKRQSVAFWCNPISGHATLYWYQQILGQGPKLLIQFQNNGVVDDSQLPKDRFSAERLKGVDSTLKIQPAKLEDSAVYLCATTRNTDTQYFGPGTRLTVL.

This chain links TRBV7-2 with TRBJ2-7, with 7 nucleotides matching TRBD2. The V segment lost 0 bases and the J segment 2 bases; nucleotides outside the gene matches: 7. Per germline, CDR1 SGHTA and CDR2 FQGNSA. This CDR3 contains 16 residues. CDR3 nucleotides: TGTGCCAGCAGCTTAGCGCCTAGCGGCGAGGCCTACGAGCAGTACTTC. This translates into CASSLAPSGEAYEQYF.

A word on this clone: The sample holds other DNA sequences that translate to the same CDR3. The CDR3 DNA sequence: TGTGCCAGCAGTTTAGGGGGGGTCACAGATACGCAGTATTTT. Residues: CASSLGGVTDTQYF. V gene TRBV28 combines with J gene TRBJ2-3; TRBD2 aligns across 7 bases. The CDR3 consists of 14 residues. The germline V gene encodes CDR1 MDHEN and CDR2 SYDVKM. V gave up 2 bases and J gave up 2 bases; unmatched junction bases: 1.

Concerning this clone: The sample carries other DNA sequences with the same CDR3. J is TRBJ2-5 and V is TRBV11-2; D gene unclear. Germline V CDR1 and CDR2: SGHAT, FQNNGV. V lost 1 base to trimming and J lost 5 bases, with 8 bases between them. This CDR3 is 13 amino acids long. The CDR3 loop reads CASSLGGRETQYF. DNA of the CDR3: TGTGCCAGCAGCTTAGGGGGTCGGGAGACCCAGTACTTC.

The chain is built from TRBV4-1 and TRBJ2-3; 14 nucleotides agree with TRBD2. Germline V gene sequence: CDR1 MGHRA, CDR2 YSYEKL. CDR3 length: 15 amino acids. V lost 4 bases, J lost 4 bases, and 1 base stayed unmatched. The chain's CDR3 is CASSLTSGRADTQYF. The CDR3 coding sequence is TGCGCCAGCAGCCTGACTAGCGGGAGGGCAGATACGCAGTATTTT.

This clone was recorded a few times. The same CDR3 is also encoded by other DNA sequences in this sample. The chain is built from TRBV9 and TRBJ1-1; D call uncertain. From germline, CDR1 is SGDLS and CDR2 YYNGEE. The CDR3 length is 14 residues. V lost 2 bases and J lost 0, with 8 bases in between. Here the CDR3 DNA reads TGTGCCAGCAGCGTTGGGCACCTGAACACTGAAGCTTTCTTT. It translates to CASSVGHLNTEAFF.

The V and J genes are TRBV6-5 and TRBJ1-6; no firm D call. The V gene lost 0 bases and the J gene lost 8 bases, with 8 bases spanning the gap. CDR3 length equals 14 residues. In germline, CDR1 is MNHEY, CDR2 SVGAGI. This CDR3 reads CASSYSRWDSPLHF. CDR3 nucleotides: TGTGCCAGCAGTTACTCACGTTGGGATTCACCCCTCCACTTT.

This clone showed up just once. The V and J genes are TRBV30 and TRBJ2-3; D is perhaps TRBD2 (6 bases). The CDR3 has 15 amino acids. Per the germline V gene, CDR1 is GTSNPN and CDR2 is SVGIG (reference sequence). The ends were cut back, 4 bases at V and 0 bases at J, with 14 bases in the middle. CDR3 bases: TGTGCCTGGAATCCGGGACTCCGTAGCACAGATACGCAGTATTTT. Its translation: CAWNPGLRSTDTQYF.

The genes are TRBV5-1 and TRBJ1-1; D might be TRBD1 (6 bases). This CDR3 is 13 amino acids long. Looked up from germline, CDR1 is SGHRS and CDR2 is YFSETQ. V was cut by 1 base and J by 12 bases, with 16 bases left in between. The CDR3 loop reads CASSLTDGGAPFF. CDR3 coding DNA: TGCGCCAGCAGCTTGACCGACGGGGGGGCTCCTTTCTTT.

The rearrangement joins TRBV14 to TRBJ1-1; 12 nucleotides agree with TRBD1. This CDR3 spans 16 amino acids. Looked up from germline, CDR1 is SGHDN and CDR2 is FVKESK. Trimming removed 2 bases from V and 10 bases from J; junction bases left unmatched: 11. In DNA form, the CDR3 reads TGTGCCAGCAGCCAATCCCCGGGACAGGGGGCTTTGCGAGCTTTCTTT. Residues: CASSQSPGQGALRAFF.

In its sample, this clone was seen once. This rearrangement joins TRBV5-1 to TRBJ2-3, with D perhaps matching TRBD2 (6 bases). The CDR3 has 15 residues. Germline V lookup: CDR1 SGHRS, CDR2 YFSETQ. V lost 5 bases and J 1 base, leaving 14 bases between the germline ends. CDR3 coding DNA: TGCGCCAGCAGACGGGAGCGAGGACGCACAGATACGCAGTATTTT. Its protein is CASRRERGRTDTQYF.

The V and J genes are TRBV25-1 and TRBJ2-5; D ambiguous. The CDR3 spans 15 residues. Germline V lookup: CDR1 MGHDK, CDR2 SYGVNS. The V gene lost 4 bases and the J gene lost 4 bases, with 16 bases spanning the gap. The CDR3 DNA follows: TGTGCCAGCAGTGCTTGGGCTGCGGCCTCAGAGACCCAGTACTTC. Its protein is CASSAWAAASETQYF. The full variable domain, its missing parts supplied by reference TRBV25-1 and TRBJ2-5, is EADIYQTPRYLVIGTGKKITLECSQTMGHDKMYWYQQDPGMELHLIHYSYGVNSTEKGDLSSESTVSRIRTEHFPLTLESARPSHTSQYLCASSAWAAASETQYFGPGTRLLVL.

A note on this clone: The sample carries other DNA sequences with the same CDR3. The gene calls are TRBV18 and TRBJ2-3; maybe TRBD1 (5 bases). This CDR3 contains 12 residues. Per the germline V gene, CDR1 is KGHSH and CDR2 is LQKENI. Trimming left V 3 bases short and J 5 bases short, with 6 bases between. CDR3: CASSPDRDTQYF. DNA for the CDR3: TGTGCCAGCTCACCCGACAGAGATACGCAGTATTTT.

J is TRBJ1-4 and V is TRBV9; D unclear. CDR3 size: 13 residues. Trimming shortened V by 0 bases and J by 8 bases, and 8 bases separated the two germline ends. Germline-derived CDR1 and CDR2 are SGDLS and YYNGEE. The CDR3 loop is CASSVDVKEKLFF. For the CDR3, the DNA is TGTGCCAGCAGCGTAGACGTAAAAGAAAAACTGTTTTTT.

CDR3 sequence reads: CASSHLESYNEQFF. The DNA for the CDR3 is TGTGCCAGCAGCCATCTGGAATCCTACAATGAGCAGTTCTTC. This rearrangement joins TRBV4-2 to TRBJ2-1; no firm D call. V was clipped by 3 bases and J by 1 base, with 7 bases between them. Germline-derived CDR1 and CDR2 are LGHNA and YNFKEQ. CDR3 length equals 14 residues.

Concerning this clone itself: At the DNA level, this CDR3 is encoded by other sequences in the same sample as well. The gene calls are TRBV5-6 and TRBJ1-2; unclear D gene. The CDR3 has 13 amino acids. Germline-derived CDR1 and CDR2 are SGHDT and YYEEEE. The germline V and J ends were trimmed by 4 bases and 2 bases, with 9 bases remaining between them. As DNA, the CDR3 is TGTGCCAGCAGCCCCGGGAGGAACTATGGCTACACCTTC. Translation: CASSPGRNYGYTF.

The rearrangement joins TRBV4-1 to TRBJ1-4; weak D call: TRBD1 (6 bases). Germline V gene sequence: CDR1 MGHRA, CDR2 YSYEKL. The CDR3 extends over 16 amino acids. Trimming took 1 base from V and 1 from J, leaving 10 bases between them. The CDR3 sequence: CASSQVQGLTNEKLFF. In DNA, the CDR3 is TGCGCCAGCAGCCAAGTTCAGGGGCTAACTAATGAAAAACTGTTTTTT.